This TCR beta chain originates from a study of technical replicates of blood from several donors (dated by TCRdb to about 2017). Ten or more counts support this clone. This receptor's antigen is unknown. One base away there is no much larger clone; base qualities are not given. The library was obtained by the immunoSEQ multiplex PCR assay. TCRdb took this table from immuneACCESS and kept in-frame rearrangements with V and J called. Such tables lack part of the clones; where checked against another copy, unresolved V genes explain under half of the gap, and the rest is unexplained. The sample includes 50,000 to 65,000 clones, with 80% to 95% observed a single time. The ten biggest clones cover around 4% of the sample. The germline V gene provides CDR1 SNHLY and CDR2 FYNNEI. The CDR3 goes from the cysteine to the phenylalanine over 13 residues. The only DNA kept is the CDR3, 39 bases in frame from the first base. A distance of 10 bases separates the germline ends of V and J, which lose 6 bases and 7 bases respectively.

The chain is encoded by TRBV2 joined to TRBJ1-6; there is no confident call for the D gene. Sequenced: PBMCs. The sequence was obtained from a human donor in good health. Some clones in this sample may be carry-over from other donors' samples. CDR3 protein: CASRRAQNSPLHF. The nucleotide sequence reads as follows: TGTGCCAGCAGGCGGGCGCAGAATTCACCCCTCCACTTT. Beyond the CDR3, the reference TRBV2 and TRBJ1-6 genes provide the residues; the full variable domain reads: EPEVTQTPSHQVTQMGQEVILRCVPISNHLYFYWYRQILGQKVEFLVSFYNNEISEKSEIFDDQFSVERPDGSNFTLKIRSTKLEDSAMYFCASRRAQNSPLHFGNGTRLTVT.